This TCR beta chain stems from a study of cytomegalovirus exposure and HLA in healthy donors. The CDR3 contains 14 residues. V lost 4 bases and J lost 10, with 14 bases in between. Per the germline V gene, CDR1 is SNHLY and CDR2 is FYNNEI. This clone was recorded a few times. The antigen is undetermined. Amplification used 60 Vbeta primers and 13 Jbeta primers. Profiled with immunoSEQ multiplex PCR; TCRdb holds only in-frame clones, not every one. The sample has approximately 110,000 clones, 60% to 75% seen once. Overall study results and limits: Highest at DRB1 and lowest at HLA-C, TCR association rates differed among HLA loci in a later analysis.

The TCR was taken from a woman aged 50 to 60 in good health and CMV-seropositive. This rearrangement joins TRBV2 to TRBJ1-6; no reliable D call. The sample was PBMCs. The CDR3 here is CASSVGHSSSPLHF. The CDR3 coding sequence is TGTGCCAGCAGTGTGGGTCACAGTTCCTCACCCCTCCACTTT.